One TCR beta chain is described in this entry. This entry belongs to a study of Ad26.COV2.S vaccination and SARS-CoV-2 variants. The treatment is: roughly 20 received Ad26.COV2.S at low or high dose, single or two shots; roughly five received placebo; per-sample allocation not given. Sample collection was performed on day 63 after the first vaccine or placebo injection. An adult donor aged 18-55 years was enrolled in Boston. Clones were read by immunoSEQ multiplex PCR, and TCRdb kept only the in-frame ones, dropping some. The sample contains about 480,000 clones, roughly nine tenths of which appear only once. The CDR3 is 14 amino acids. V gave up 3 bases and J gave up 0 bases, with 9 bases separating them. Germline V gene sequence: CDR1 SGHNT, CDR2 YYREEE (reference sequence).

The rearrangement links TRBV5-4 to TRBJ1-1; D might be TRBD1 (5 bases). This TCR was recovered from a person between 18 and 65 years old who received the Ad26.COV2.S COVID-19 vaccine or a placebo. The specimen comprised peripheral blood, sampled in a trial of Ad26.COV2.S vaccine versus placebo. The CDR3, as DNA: TGTGCCAGCAGCTCCACAGGCTTGAACACTGAAGCTTTCTTT. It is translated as CASSSTGLNTEAFF.